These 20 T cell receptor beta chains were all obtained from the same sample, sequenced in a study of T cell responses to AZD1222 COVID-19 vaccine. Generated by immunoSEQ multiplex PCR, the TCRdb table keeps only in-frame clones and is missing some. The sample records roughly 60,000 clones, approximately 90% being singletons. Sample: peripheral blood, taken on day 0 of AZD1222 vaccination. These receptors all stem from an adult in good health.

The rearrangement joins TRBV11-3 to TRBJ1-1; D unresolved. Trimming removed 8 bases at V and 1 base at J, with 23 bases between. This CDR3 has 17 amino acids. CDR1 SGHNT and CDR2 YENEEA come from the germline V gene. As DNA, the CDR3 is TGTGCCAGCCAAGTCACGAGACCGGACCGGGGGAACACTGAAGCTTTCTTT. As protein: CASQVTRPDRGNTEAFF.

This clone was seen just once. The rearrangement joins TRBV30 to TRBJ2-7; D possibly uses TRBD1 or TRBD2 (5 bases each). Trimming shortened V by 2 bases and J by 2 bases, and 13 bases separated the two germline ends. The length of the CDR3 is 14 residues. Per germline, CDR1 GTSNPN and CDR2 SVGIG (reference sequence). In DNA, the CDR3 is TGTGCCTGGAGTACCCCAGGGACCCCCTACGAGCAGTACTTC. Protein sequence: CAWSTPGTPYEQYF.

CDR3 sequence: CASSPNLYEQYF. CDR3 DNA: TGTGCCAGCAGCCCAAACCTCTACGAGCAGTACTTC. The chain combines TRBV14 with TRBJ2-7, with unresolved D. This CDR3 has 12 amino acids. Deletions cut 4 bases from V and 3 bases from J, with 7 bases between. Germline values: CDR1 SGHDN, CDR2 FVKESK.

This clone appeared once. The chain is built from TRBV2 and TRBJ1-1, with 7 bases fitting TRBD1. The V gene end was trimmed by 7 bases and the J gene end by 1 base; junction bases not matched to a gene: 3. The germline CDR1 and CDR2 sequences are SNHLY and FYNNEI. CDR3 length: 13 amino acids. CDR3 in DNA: TGTGCCAGCACTGGGACAGCGAACACTGAAGCTTTCTTT. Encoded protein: CASTGTANTEAFF. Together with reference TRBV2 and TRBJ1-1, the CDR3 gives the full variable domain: EPEVTQTPSHQVTQMGQEVILRCVPISNHLYFYWYRQILGQKVEFLVSFYNNEISEKSEIFDDQFSVERPDGSNFTLKIRSTKLEDSAMYFCASTGTANTEAFFGQGTRLTVV.

This CDR3 reads CASSYSGTAFYGYTF. CDR3 nucleotide sequence: TGTGCCAGCAGTTACTCCGGGACGGCTTTTTATGGCTACACCTTC. The V gene is TRBV6-5, the J gene TRBJ1-2; a possible D gene is TRBD1 (5 bases). V was trimmed by 0 bases and J by 5 bases, leaving 13 bases between them. The CDR3 runs to 15 residues. Looked up from germline, CDR1 is MNHEY and CDR2 is SVGAGI.

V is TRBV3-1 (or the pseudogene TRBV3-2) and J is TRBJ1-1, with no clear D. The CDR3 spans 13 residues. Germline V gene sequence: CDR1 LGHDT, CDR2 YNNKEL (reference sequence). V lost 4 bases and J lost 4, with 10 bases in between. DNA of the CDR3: TGTGCCAGCAGCCGCGGGAGTAGCACTGAAGCTTTCTTT. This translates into CASSRGSSTEAFF.

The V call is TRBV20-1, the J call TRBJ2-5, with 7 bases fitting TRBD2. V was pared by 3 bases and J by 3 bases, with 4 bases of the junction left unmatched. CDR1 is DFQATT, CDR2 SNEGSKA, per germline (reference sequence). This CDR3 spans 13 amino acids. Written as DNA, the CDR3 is TGCAGTGCTAGTGGCAGCGGGGAAGAGACCCAGTACTTC. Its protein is CSASGSGEETQYF.

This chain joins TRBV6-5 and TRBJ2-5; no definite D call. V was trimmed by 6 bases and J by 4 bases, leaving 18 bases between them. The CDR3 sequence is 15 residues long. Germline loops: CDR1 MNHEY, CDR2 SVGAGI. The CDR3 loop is CASRPTTPVGETQYF. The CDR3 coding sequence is TGTGCCAGCAGGCCGACAACACCGGTGGGAGAGACCCAGTACTTC.

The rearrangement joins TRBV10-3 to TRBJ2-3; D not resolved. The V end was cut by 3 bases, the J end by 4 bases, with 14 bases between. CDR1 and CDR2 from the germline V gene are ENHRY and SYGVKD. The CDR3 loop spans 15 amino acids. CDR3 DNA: TGTGCCATCAGTGACGGTGTCAGGCCCCCAGATACGCAGTATTTT. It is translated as CAISDGVRPPDTQYF.

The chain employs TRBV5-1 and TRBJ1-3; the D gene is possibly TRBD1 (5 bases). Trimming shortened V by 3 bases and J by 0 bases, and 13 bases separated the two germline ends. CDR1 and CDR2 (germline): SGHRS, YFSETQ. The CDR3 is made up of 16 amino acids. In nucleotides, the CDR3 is TGCGCCAGCAGCTCGGGGGGTCATGCCTCTGGAAACACCATATATTTT. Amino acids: CASSSGGHASGNTIYF.

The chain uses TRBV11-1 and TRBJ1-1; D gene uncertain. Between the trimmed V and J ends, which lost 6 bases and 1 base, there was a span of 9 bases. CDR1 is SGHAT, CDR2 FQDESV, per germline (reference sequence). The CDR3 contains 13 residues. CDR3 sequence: CASSPTWNTEAFF. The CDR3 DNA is TGTGCCAGCAGTCCTACATGGAACACTGAAGCTTTCTTT.

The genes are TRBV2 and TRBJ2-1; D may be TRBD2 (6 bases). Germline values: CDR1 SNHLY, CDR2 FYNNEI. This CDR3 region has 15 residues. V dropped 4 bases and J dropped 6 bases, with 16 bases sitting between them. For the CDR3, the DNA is TGTGCCAGCAGTGTATCACGGGGGATAGGCAATGAGCAGTTCTTC. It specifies CASSVSRGIGNEQFF.

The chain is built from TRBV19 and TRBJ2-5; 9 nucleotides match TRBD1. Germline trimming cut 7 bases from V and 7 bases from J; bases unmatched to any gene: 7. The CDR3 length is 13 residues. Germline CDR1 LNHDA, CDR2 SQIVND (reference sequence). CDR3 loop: CASTETGGATQYF. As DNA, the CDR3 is TGTGCCAGTACCGAGACAGGGGGGGCGACCCAGTACTTC.

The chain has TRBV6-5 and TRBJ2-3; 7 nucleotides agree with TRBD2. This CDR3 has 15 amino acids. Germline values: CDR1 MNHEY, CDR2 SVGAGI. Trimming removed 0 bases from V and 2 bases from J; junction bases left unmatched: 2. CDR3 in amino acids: CASSYSGRATDTQYF. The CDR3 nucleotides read TGTGCCAGCAGTTACTCGGGGAGGGCCACAGATACGCAGTATTTT.

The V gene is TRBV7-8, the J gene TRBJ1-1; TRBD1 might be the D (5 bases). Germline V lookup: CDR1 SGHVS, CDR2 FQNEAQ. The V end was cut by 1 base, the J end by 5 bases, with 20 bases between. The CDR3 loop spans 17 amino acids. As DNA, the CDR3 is TGTGCCAGCAGCTTAGGTGGGGGTCCGGCTCGGAGGACTGAAGCTTTCTTT. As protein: CASSLGGGPARRTEAFF.

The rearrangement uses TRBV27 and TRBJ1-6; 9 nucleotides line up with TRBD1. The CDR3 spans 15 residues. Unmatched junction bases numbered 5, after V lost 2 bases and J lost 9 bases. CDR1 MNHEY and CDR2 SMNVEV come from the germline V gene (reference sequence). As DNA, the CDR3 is TGTGCCAGCAGTTTAAGGGGACAGGGTAGTTCACCCCTCCACTTT. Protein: CASSLRGQGSSPLHF.

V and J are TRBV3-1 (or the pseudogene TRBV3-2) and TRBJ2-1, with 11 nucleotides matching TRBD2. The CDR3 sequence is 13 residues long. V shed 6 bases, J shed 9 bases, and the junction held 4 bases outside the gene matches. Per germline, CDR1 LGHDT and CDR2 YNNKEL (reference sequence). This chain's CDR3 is CASSQTSGTEQFF. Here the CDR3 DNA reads TGTGCCAGCAGTCAGACTAGCGGGACTGAGCAGTTCTTC.

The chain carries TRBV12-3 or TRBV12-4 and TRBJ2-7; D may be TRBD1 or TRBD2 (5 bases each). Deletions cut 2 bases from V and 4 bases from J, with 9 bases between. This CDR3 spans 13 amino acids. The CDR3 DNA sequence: TGTGCCAGCAGTTTATGGGGGACGTACGAGCAGTACTTC. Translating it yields CASSLWGTYEQYF.

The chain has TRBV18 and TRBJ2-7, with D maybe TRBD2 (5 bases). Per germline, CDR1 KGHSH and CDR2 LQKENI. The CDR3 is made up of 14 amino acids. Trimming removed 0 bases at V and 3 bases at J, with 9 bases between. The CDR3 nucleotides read TGTGCCAGCTCACCACCGGACCGGGGCTACGAGCAGTACTTC. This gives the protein CASSPPDRGYEQYF.

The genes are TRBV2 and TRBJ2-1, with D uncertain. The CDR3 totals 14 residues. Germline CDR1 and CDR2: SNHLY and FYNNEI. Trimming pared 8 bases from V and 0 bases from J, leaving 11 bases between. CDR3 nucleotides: TGTGCCAGCTCGGACGAAAGCTCCTACAATGAGCAGTTCTTC. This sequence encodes CASSDESSYNEQFF.